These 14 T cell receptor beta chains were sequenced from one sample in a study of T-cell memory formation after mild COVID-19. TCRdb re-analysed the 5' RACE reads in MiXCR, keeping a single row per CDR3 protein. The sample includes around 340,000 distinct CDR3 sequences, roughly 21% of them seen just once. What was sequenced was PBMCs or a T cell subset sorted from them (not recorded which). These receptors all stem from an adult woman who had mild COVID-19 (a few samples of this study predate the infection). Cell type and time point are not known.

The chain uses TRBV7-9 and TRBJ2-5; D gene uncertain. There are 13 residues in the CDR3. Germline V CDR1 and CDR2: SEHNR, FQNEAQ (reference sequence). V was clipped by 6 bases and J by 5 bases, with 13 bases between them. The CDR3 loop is CASSRTAPETQYF. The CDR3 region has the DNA TGTGCCAGCAGTCGTACAGCGCCTGAGACCCAGTACTTC. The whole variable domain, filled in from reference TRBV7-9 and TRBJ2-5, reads DTGVSQNPRHKITKRGQNVTFRCDPISEHNRLYWYRQTLGQGPEFLTYFQNEAQLEKSRLLSDRFSAERPKGSFSTLEIQRTEQGDSAMYLCASSRTAPETQYFGPGTRLLVL.

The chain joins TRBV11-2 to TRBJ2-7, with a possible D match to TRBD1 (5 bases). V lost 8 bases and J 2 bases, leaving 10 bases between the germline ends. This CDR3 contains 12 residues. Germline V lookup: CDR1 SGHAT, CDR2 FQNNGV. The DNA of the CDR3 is TGTGCCAGCGCCAGGGCAACCTACGAGCAGTACTTC. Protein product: CASARATYEQYF.

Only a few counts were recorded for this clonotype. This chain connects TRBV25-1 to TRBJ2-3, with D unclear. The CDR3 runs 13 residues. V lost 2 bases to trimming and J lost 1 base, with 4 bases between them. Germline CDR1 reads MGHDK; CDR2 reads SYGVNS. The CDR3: CASSEEGTDTQYF. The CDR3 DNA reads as TGTGCCAGCAGTGAAGAGGGCACAGATACGCAGTATTTT.

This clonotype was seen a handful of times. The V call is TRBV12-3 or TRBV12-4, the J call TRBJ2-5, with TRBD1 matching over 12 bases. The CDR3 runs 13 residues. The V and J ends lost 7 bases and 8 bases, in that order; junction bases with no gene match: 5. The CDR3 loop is CASIGTGGYTQYF. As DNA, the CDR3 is TGTGCCAGCATCGGGACAGGGGGCTACACCCAGTACTTC.

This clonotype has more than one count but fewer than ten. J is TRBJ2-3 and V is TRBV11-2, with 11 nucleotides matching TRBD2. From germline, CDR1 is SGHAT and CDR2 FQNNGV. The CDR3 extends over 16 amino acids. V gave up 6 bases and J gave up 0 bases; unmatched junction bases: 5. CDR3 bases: TGTGCCAGCAGTCTCAGACTAGCGGGAAGCACAGATACGCAGTATTTT. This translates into CASSLRLAGSTDTQYF.

The CDR3 here is CASSLRVLAAGVNTEAFF. DNA of the CDR3: TGTGCCAGCAGCTTACGTGTTTTGGCAGCCGGGGTGAACACTGAAGCTTTCTTT. V is TRBV7-8 and J is TRBJ1-1; the D is unclear. CDR1 SGHVS and CDR2 FQNEAQ come from the germline V gene. CDR3 size: 18 residues. The V end lost 2 bases, the J end lost 0 bases, and 19 bases lay between the germline ends.

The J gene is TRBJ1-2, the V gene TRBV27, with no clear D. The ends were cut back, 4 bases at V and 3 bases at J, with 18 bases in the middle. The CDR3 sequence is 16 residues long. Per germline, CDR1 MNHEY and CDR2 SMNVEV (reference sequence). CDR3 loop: CASSSKGRSGDYGYTF. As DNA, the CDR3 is TGTGCCAGCAGTTCAAAAGGACGGAGTGGGGACTATGGCTACACCTTC.

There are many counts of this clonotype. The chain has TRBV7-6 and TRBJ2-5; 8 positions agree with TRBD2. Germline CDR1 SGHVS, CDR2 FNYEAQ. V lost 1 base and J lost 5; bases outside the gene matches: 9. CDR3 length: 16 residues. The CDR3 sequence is CASSLGGRGLAETQYF. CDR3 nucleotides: TGTGCCAGCAGCTTAGGTGGAAGAGGACTAGCCGAGACCCAGTACTTC.

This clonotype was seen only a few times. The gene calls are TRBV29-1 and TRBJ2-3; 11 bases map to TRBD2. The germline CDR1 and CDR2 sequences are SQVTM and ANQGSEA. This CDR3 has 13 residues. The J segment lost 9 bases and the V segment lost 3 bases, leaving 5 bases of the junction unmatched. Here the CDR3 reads CSVELLAGVTQYF. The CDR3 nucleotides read TGCAGCGTTGAGTTACTAGCGGGAGTGACGCAGTATTTT.

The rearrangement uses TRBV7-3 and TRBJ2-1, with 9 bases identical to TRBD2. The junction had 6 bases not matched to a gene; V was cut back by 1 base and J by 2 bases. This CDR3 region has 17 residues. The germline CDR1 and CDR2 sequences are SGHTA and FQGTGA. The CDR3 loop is CASSLRGGRDTYNEQFF. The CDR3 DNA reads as TGTGCCAGCAGCTTAAGGGGCGGGAGGGACACCTACAATGAGCAGTTCTTC.

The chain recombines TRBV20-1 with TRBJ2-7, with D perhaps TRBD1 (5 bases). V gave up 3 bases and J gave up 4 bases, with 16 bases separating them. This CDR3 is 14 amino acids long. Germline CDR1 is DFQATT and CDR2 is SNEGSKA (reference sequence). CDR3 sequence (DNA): TGCAGTGCTAGTATTTTTAACAGGCTATACGAGCAGTACTTC. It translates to CSASIFNRLYEQYF.

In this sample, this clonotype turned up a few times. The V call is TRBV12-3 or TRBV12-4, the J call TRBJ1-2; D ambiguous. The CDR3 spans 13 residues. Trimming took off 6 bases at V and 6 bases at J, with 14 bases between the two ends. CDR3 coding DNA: TGTGCCAGCAGCCTAGGGCCCGAGGATGGCTACACCTTC. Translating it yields CASSLGPEDGYTF.

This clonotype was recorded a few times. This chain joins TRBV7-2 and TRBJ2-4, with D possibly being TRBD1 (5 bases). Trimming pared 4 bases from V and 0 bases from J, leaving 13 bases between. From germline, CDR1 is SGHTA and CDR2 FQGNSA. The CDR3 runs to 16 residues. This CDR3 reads CASSSKTVLAKNIQYF. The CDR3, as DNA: TGTGCCAGCAGCTCAAAGACAGTACTAGCCAAAAACATTCAGTACTTC.

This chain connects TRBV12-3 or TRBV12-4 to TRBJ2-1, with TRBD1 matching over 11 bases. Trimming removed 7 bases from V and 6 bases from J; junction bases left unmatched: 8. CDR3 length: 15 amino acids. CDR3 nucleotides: TGTGCCAGCATTGGGCGGACAGGGGGCGGCAATGAGCAGTTCTTC. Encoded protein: CASIGRTGGGNEQFF.